One sample yielded the 23 T cell receptor beta chains listed below, sequenced in a study of blood T cell repertoires in COVID-19. Profiled with immunoSEQ multiplex PCR; TCRdb holds only in-frame clones, not every one. This repertoire shows just over 80,000 clones, 81% found once; its top ten account for 44%. The sequencing sample was made of peripheral blood. These receptors were obtained from a man older than 75 with acute or convalescent COVID-19.

This clone was counted ten times or more. The rearrangement links TRBV27 to TRBJ1-2, with 8 bases aligning to TRBD1. J gave up 8 bases and V 2 bases, and 13 bases lay outside the gene matches. The CDR3 spans 16 residues. The germline V gene encodes CDR1 MNHEY and CDR2 SMNVEV (reference sequence). CDR3 sequence reads: CASSLNPHQGAGGYTF. In DNA form, the CDR3 reads TGTGCCAGCAGTTTAAACCCCCATCAGGGGGCGGGCGGCTACACCTTC.

The rearrangement uses TRBV6-5 and TRBJ1-2, with TRBD1 as a possible D gene (6 bases). Germline loops: CDR1 MNHEY, CDR2 SVGAGI. This CDR3 contains 13 residues. The V gene lost 5 bases and the J gene lost 4 bases, with 11 bases spanning the gap. The CDR3 reads CASSQQGPYGYTF. CDR3 bases: TGTGCCAGCAGTCAACAGGGACCCTATGGCTACACCTTC.

This chain links TRBV7-2 with TRBJ2-1; TRBD1 might be the D (5 bases). The germline V gene encodes CDR1 SGHTA and CDR2 FQGNSA. With 2 bases removed from V and 6 bases from J, the gap between germline ends came to 17 bases. The CDR3 runs to 16 residues. CDR3 residues: CASSLRGVQESNEQFF. CDR3 coding DNA: TGTGCCAGCAGCTTAAGGGGCGTACAGGAGTCCAATGAGCAGTTCTTC.

The gene calls are TRBV19 and TRBJ2-5; TRBD1 might be the D (5 bases). Between the trimmed V and J ends, which lost 3 bases and 5 bases, there was a span of 7 bases. Germline V CDR1 and CDR2: LNHDA, SQIVND (reference sequence). This CDR3 has 12 residues. As DNA, the CDR3 is TGTGCCAGTAGTATGGACACCGAGACCCAGTACTTC. Amino acids: CASSMDTETQYF.

The gene calls are TRBV18 and TRBJ1-6; 7 bases fit TRBD1. Germline V CDR1 and CDR2: KGHSH, LQKENI. The CDR3 loop spans 15 amino acids. V lost 4 bases to trimming and J lost 13 bases; unmatched junction nucleotides: 13. The CDR3 DNA is TGTGCCAGCTCACTCGCCGGGACAGAGTCCCTCCCCCTCCACTTT. Amino acid sequence: CASSLAGTESLPLHF.

The rearrangement links TRBV7-2 to TRBJ2-7; maybe TRBD2 (6 bases). Per the germline V gene, CDR1 is SGHTA and CDR2 is FQGNSA. There are 14 residues in the CDR3. With 2 bases removed from V and 1 base from J, the gap between germline ends came to 9 bases. DNA of the CDR3: TGTGCCAGCAGCTTAATGGGACTTTCCTACGAGCAGTACTTC. This gives the protein CASSLMGLSYEQYF.

J is TRBJ1-1 and V is TRBV27; tentatively, D is TRBD1 (6 bases). The CDR3 length is 14 residues. In germline, CDR1 is MNHEY, CDR2 SMNVEV (reference sequence). The germline V and J ends were trimmed by 2 bases and 5 bases, with 12 bases remaining between them. Here the CDR3 reads CASSLKWGRTEAFF. Written as DNA, the CDR3 is TGTGCCAGCAGTTTAAAGTGGGGGCGGACTGAAGCTTTCTTT.

The rearrangement joins TRBV4-1 to TRBJ2-5; TRBD2 matches at 9 bases. Germline V gene sequence: CDR1 MGHRA, CDR2 YSYEKL. After removal of 1 base from V and 4 bases from J, the junction contained 10 bases not matched to a gene. This CDR3 is built from 17 residues. CDR3 residues: CASSQVALAGTSETQYF. The CDR3 DNA sequence: TGCGCCAGCAGCCAAGTTGCGCTAGCGGGAACTTCAGAGACCCAGTACTTC.

V and J are TRBV7-2 and TRBJ1-2; 7 bases are a match to TRBD1. From germline, CDR1 is SGHTA and CDR2 FQGNSA. After removal of 2 bases from V and 7 bases from J, the junction contained 7 bases not matched to a gene. The CDR3 covers 14 residues. CDR3 loop: CASSLIGGSTGYTF. The CDR3, as DNA: TGTGCCAGCAGCTTAATAGGGGGCAGCACTGGCTACACCTTC.

CDR3: CASSFHSLNTGELFF. The CDR3 DNA follows: TGTGCCAGCAGCTTCCACAGCCTGAACACCGGGGAGCTGTTTTTT. This chain joins TRBV5-8 and TRBJ2-2; D call uncertain. The CDR3 has 15 amino acids. Trimming removed 2 bases from V and 1 base from J, with 9 bases in between. Per the germline V gene, CDR1 is SGHTS and CDR2 is YDEGEE. Together with reference TRBV5-8 and TRBJ2-2, the CDR3 gives the full variable domain: EAGVTQSPTHLIKTRGQQATLRCSPISGHTSVYWYQQALGLGLQFLLWYDEGEERNRGNFPPRFSGRQFPNYSSELNVNALELEDSALYLCASSFHSLNTGELFFGEGSRLTVL.

The chain carries TRBV9 and TRBJ2-5; 8 positions agree with TRBD2. The V segment lost 2 bases and the J segment 4 bases; nucleotides outside the gene matches: 7. The CDR3 consists of 15 residues. CDR1 and CDR2 from the germline V gene are SGDLS and YYNGEE. DNA of the CDR3: TGTGCCAGCAGCGTCCGAGGGACTAGTTTAGAGACCCAGTACTTC. Residues: CASSVRGTSLETQYF.

The chain couples TRBV4-1 to TRBJ1-5, with 8 bases matching TRBD1. Germline V gives CDR1 MGHRA, CDR2 YSYEKL. V was pared by 1 base and J by 3 bases, with 5 bases of the junction left unmatched. The CDR3 extends over 16 amino acids. The CDR3 region has the DNA TGCGCCAGCAGCCAAGCCCGGACAGGGAACAATCAGCCCCAGCATTTT. This translates into CASSQARTGNNQPQHF.

A remark on this clone: A junction end diverges from the germline sequence, so it may reflect a read error. The chain couples TRBV7-7 to TRBJ2-5, with D possibly being TRBD2 (6 bases). Germline loops: CDR1 SSHAT, CDR2 FNYEAQ (reference sequence). The length of the CDR3 is 13 residues. The CDR3 DNA follows: TGTGCTAGCAGCCCCGGGGGACGGGAGACCCAGTACTTC. This encodes CASSPGGRETQYF.

V usage is TRBV6-2 or TRBV6-3 and J usage is TRBJ1-3, with 8 bases matching TRBD1. The V gene end was trimmed by 5 bases and the J gene end by 7 bases; junction bases not matched to a gene: 22. CDR3 length: 19 amino acids. Germline CDR1 MNHEY, CDR2 SVGEGT. Here the CDR3 DNA reads TGTGCCAGCAGTACCGAAAGCTACCTACGGACAGGGCAGGACAACACCATATATTTT. Its translation: CASSTESYLRTGQDNTIYF.

The chain uses TRBV5-1 and TRBJ2-3, with 10 bases matching TRBD1. CDR3 size: 15 residues. With 6 bases clipped from V and 3 bases from J, the junction kept 7 bases outside the gene matches. Germline lookup yields CDR1 SGHRS and CDR2 YFSETQ. This CDR3 reads CASKTGGVRTDTQYF. The CDR3 region has the DNA TGCGCCAGCAAGACAGGGGGCGTCAGAACAGATACGCAGTATTTT.

This chain joins TRBV28 and TRBJ2-7; perhaps TRBD2 as D (5 bases). In germline, CDR1 is MDHEN, CDR2 SYDVKM. There are 16 residues in the CDR3. V lost 6 bases and J 3 bases, leaving 21 bases between the germline ends. The CDR3 region is CASSRSLGPSLYEQYF. CDR3 coding DNA: TGTGCCAGCAGCCGCAGCTTAGGTCCTAGCCTCTACGAGCAGTACTTC.

The chain recombines TRBV6-5 with TRBJ2-7; the D gene is possibly TRBD1 (5 bases). This CDR3 has 15 residues. The germline V gene has CDR1 MNHEY and CDR2 SVGAGI. With 2 bases removed from V and 3 bases from J, the gap between germline ends came to 14 bases. The CDR3 sequence is CASSYTATEFYEQYF. In DNA, the CDR3 is TGTGCCAGCAGTTACACCGCGACAGAATTCTACGAGCAGTACTTC.

This clone turned up a few times. The rearrangement links TRBV7-9 to TRBJ2-7; 7 nucleotides match TRBD2. CDR3 length: 10 amino acids. Germline assignment: CDR1 SEHNR and CDR2 FQNEAQ (reference sequence). V was pared by 10 bases and J by 6 bases, with 3 bases of the junction left unmatched. The CDR3 DNA follows: TGTGCCACGGGGGAGGGCGAGCAGTACTTC. This encodes CATGEGEQYF. Looking up the rest from reference TRBV7-9 and TRBJ2-7 gives the full variable domain: DTGVSQNPRHKITKRGQNVTFRCDPISEHNRLYWYRQTLGQGPEFLTYFQNEAQLEKSRLLSDRFSAERPKGSFSTLEIQRTEQGDSAMYLCATGEGEQYFGPGTRLTVT.

V usage is TRBV27 and J usage is TRBJ2-1, with D perhaps TRBD1 (5 bases). V was pared by 6 bases and J by 9 bases, with 21 bases between. The CDR3 contains 15 residues. Per germline, CDR1 MNHEY and CDR2 SMNVEV (reference sequence). CDR3 nucleotides: TGTGCCAGCAGGACACTTGGGGCGGCAACACGTGAGCAGTTCTTC. Translation gives CASRTLGAATREQFF.

The gene calls are TRBV6-5 and TRBJ1-6; no clear D gene. Trimming took off 2 bases at V and 8 bases at J, with 13 bases between the two ends. CDR3 size: 15 residues. Germline loops: CDR1 MNHEY, CDR2 SVGAGI. In nucleotides, the CDR3 is TGTGCCAGCAGTTACGGAGAGGAGGGATATTCACCCCTCCACTTT. It codes for CASSYGEEGYSPLHF.

The chain combines TRBV18 with TRBJ2-3, with 11 bases lining up with TRBD2. The CDR3 is 15 amino acids. Germline values: CDR1 KGHSH, CDR2 LQKENI. Germline trimming cut 1 base from V and 4 bases from J; bases unmatched to any gene: 1. The DNA for the CDR3 is TGTGCCAGCTCACCACGACTAGCGGGACCAGATACGCAGTATTTT. It is translated as CASSPRLAGPDTQYF.

This clone has a single count. This chain links TRBV27 with TRBJ1-1; D might be TRBD1 (5 bases). The CDR3 covers 15 residues. Trimming took 5 bases from V and 3 from J, leaving 16 bases between them. Germline CDR1 reads MNHEY; CDR2 reads SMNVEV (reference sequence). CDR3 nucleotide sequence: TGTGCCAGCAGTACCCCCGGGGGGAGGGACACTGAAGCTTTCTTT. Translating it yields CASSTPGGRDTEAFF.

V usage is TRBV7-6 and J usage is TRBJ1-3; no clear D. Germline V gene lookup returns CDR1 SGHVS and CDR2 FNYEAQ. CDR3 size: 17 residues. The V end lost 1 base, the J end lost 0 bases, and 13 bases lay between the germline ends. The CDR3 reads CASSLVPRLSSGNTIYF. CDR3 DNA: TGTGCCAGCAGCTTAGTCCCCCGGTTGAGCTCTGGAAACACCATATATTTT. The full variable domain, completed using reference TRBV7-6 and TRBJ1-3, is GAGVSQSPRYKVTKRGQDVALRCDPISGHVSLYWYRQALGQGPEFLTYFNYEAQQDKSGLPNDRFSAERPEGSISTLTIQRTEQRDSAMYRCASSLVPRLSSGNTIYFGEGSWLTVV.